The T cell receptor beta chain under discussion was sequenced for a study of graft-versus-host responses after intestinal transplantation. Worth noting for this clone: Its target is unknown.

Profiling relied on immunoSEQ multiplex PCR, and the TCRdb table lists in-frame clones only, not all of them. This table holds 80,000 to 95,000 clones, 90% to 95% found once. V was clipped by 5 bases and J by 0 bases, with 8 bases between them. This CDR3 region has 13 residues. CDR1 is SGHAT and CDR2 is FQNNGV in the germline V gene. General study results and limits: Early HvG declines after transplant were associated with peak circulating GvH clone levels. Allografts from individuals with graft-donor T cell macrochimerism displayed high graft-versus-host to host-versus-graft clonal ratios.

The sequence derives from a human donor who received an intestinal transplant. This sequence joins TRBV11-2 and TRBJ2-7; D unclear. Material: unstimulated CD8+ T cells sorted from spleen or lymph node cells, obtained before intestinal transplant. CDR3 loop: CASSPQASYEQYF. In DNA, the CDR3 is TGTGCCAGCAGCCCCCAGGCCTCCTACGAGCAGTACTTC. The complete variable domain, with remaining parts taken from reference TRBV11-2 and TRBJ2-7, reads EAGVAQSPRYKIIEKRQSVAFWCNPISGHATLYWYQQILGQGPKLLIQFQNNGVVDDSQLPKDRFSAERLKGVDSTLKIQPAKLEDSAVYLCASSPQASYEQYFGPGTRLTVT.